This T cell receptor (beta chain) was documented in a study of cytomegalovirus exposure and HLA in healthy donors. Primers for the PCR totalled 60 Vbeta and 13 Jbeta. Only in-frame clones appear in the TCRdb table, and some are missing; sequencing was by immunoSEQ multiplex PCR. Altogether 90,000 to 110,000 clones are present, more than 65% being singletons, with the ten largest covering 8.2%. Germline assignment: CDR1 LNHDA and CDR2 SQIVND (reference sequence). This CDR3 is 13 amino acids long. After removal of 3 bases from V and 7 bases from J, the junction contained 3 bases not matched to a gene. This chain uses TRBV19 with TRBJ1-5; TRBD1 matches 7 bases. The sample was PBMCs. This TCR was sampled from a man aged 35 to 55 in good health and CMV-seropositive. The DNA of the CDR3 is TGTGCCAGTAGTATTGACAGGGAGCAGCCCCAGCATTTT. Translating it yields CASSIDREQPQHF.